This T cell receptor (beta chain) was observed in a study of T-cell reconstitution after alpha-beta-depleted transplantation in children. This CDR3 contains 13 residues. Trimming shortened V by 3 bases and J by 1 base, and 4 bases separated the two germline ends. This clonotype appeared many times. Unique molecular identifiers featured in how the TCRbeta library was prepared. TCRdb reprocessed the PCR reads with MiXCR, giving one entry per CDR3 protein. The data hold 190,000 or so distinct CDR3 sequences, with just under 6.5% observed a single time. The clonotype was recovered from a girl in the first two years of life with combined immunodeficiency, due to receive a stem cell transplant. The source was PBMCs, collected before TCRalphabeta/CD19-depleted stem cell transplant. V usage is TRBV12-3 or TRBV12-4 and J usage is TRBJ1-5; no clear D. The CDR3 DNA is TGTGCCAGCAGTTTTTCGAGCAATCAGCCCCAGCATTTT. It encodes CASSFSSNQPQHF.